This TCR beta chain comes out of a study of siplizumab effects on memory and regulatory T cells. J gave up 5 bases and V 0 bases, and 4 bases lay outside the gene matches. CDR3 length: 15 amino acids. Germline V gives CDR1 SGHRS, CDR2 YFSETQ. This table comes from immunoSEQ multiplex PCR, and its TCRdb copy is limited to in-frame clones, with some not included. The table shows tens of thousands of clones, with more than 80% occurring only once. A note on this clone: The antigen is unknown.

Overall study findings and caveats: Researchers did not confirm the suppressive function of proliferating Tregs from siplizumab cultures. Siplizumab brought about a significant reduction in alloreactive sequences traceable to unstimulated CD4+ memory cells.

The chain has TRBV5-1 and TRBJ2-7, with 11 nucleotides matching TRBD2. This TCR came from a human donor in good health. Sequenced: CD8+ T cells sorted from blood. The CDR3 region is CASSLVLAGGDEQYF. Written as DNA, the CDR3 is TGCGCCAGCAGCTTGGTGTTAGCGGGAGGGGACGAGCAGTACTTC. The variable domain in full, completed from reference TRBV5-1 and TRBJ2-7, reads KAGVTQTPRYLIKTRGQQVTLSCSPISGHRSVSWYQQTPGQGLQFLFEYFSETQRNKGNFPGRFSGRQFSNSRSEMNVSTLELGDSALYLCASSLVLAGGDEQYFGPGTRLTVT.